This T cell receptor (beta chain) was observed in a study of blood T cell repertoires in COVID-19 (dated by TCRdb to 2018 to 2021). About the study as a whole: Samples covering the acute and convalescent phases of COVID-19 were provided by collaborators in the United States, Italy and Spain. The prospective study material was composed of cDNA or gDNA derived from T cells, B-cell-depleted T cells, or PBMCs. Deeply sampled blood TCRbeta repertoires from subjects exposed to, actively infected with, or recovered from COVID-19 were included in the dataset. The repertoires were made available in a free public database intended to serve as a resource for research on the immune response to SARS-CoV-2. Samples were obtained from the ongoing ImmuneRACE study (first 160 participants) and from 1,254 subjects provided by 6 global collaborators. The sample metadata nearly always contained a de-identified subject ID, COVID-19 status, age in years and sex. Where HLA class I and class II types were available, the types were taken from metadata supplied by the sample provider, not from assay-based typing.

V gives up 4 bases and J gives up 5 bases, and the segment between their germline ends measures 17 bases. CDR3 length: 15 amino acids, cysteine to phenylalanine. Of all the DNA, just the CDR3 is kept, 45 bases in frame from base 1. The germline V gene (reference sequence) supplies CDR1 SGHNT and CDR2 YYREEE. TCRbeta CDR3 regions were amplified from genomic DNA by means of the immunoSEQ Assay, a bias-controlled multiplex PCR. The study's processing was this. The number of nucleated cells in each sample was estimated by amplification of reference gene primers within the assay. To quantify the absolute abundance of each unique TCRbeta CDR3 rearrangement, sequence reads were collapsed and filtered. For each sample, productive Simpson clonality was calculated as the square root of Simpson's diversity index across productive rearrangements. Here the immuneACCESS table is served through TCRdb, limited to in-frame sequences with V and J called. Missing clones are a known gap in these copies; in checked studies unresolved V genes cover under half, and the rest lacks a known reason. The DNA was the basis for D and trimming; V, J and clone size are from that table. In this sample the table shows over 150,000 clones, approximately 80% of which occur a single time. The ten largest clones capture over 10% of the sample.

Points on this clone: The antigen this receptor binds is unknown. Base qualities are not recorded, but no much larger clone differs from it by a single base.

General study outcomes and caveats: The amount of clinical and demographic metadata varied by source and participant and was provided uncurated.

One collaborating source in Seattle enrolled patients during active infection and followed them longitudinally through the course of disease. The collaborating institutions used their own protocols to collect whole blood in K2EDTA tubes. For TCRbeta analysis, collaborators shipped samples in one of three forms: frozen whole blood, isolated PBMCs, or DNA extracted from either of those sample types. The clonotype was recovered from a woman aged 60 to 75 with COVID-19, enrolled during active disease. The chain employs TRBV5-4 and TRBJ2-3, and the D gene may be TRBD2, 6 bases matching. Sequencing was performed on peripheral blood. The nucleotide sequence is given as TGTGCCAGCAGCCTCGAACTAGCATGGCAAGATACGCAGTATTTT. This sequence encodes CASSLELAWQDTQYF.